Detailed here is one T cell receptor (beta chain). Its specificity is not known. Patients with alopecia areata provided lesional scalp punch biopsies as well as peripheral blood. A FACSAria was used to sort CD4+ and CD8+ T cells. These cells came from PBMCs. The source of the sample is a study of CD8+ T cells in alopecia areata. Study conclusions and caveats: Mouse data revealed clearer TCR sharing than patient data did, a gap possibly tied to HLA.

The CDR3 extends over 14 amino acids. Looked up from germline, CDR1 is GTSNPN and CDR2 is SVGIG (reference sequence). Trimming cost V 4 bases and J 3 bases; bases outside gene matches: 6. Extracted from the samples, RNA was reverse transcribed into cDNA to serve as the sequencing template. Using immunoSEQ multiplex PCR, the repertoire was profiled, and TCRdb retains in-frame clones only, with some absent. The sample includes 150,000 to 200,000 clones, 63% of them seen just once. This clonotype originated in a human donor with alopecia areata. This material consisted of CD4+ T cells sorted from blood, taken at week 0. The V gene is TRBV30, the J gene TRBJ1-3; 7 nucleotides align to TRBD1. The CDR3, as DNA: TGTGCCTGGAAATATGGGACAGATGGAAACACCATATATTTT. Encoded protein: CAWKYGTDGNTIYF. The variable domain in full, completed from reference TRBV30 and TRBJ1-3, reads SQTIHQWPATLVQPVGSPLSLECTVEGTSNPNLYWYRQAAGRGLQLLFYSVGIGQISSEVPQNLSASRPQDRQFILSSKKLLLSDSGFYLCAWKYGTDGNTIYFGEGSWLTVV.